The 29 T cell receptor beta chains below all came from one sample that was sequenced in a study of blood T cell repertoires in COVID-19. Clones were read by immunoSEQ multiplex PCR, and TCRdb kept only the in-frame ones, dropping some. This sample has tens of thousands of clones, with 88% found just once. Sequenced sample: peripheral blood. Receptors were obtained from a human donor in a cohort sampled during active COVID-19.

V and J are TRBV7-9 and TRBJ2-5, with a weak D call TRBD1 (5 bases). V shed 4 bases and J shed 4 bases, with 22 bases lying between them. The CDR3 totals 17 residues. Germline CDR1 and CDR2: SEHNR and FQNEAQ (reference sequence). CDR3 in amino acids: CASSSSDLGETRETQYF. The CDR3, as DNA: TGTGCCAGCAGCTCCTCTGATCTAGGGGAAACCAGAGAGACCCAGTACTTC.

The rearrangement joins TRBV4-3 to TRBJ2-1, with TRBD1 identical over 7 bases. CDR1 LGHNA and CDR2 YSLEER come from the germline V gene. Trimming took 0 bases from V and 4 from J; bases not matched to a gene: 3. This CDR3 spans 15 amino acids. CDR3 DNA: TGCGCCAGCAGCCAAGATACAGGGGTATACAATGAGCAGTTCTTC. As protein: CASSQDTGVYNEQFF.

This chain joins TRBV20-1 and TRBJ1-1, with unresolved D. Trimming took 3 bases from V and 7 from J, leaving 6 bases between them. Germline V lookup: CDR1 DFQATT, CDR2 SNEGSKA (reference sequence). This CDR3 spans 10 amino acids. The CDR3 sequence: CSASNYEAFF. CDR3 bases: TGCAGTGCTAGTAACTATGAAGCTTTCTTT.

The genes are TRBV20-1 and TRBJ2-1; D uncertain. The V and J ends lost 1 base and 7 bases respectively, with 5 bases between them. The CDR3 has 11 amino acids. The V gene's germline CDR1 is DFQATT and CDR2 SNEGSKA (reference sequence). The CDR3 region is CSARAQNEQFF. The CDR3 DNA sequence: TGCAGTGCTAGAGCCCAGAATGAGCAGTTCTTC.

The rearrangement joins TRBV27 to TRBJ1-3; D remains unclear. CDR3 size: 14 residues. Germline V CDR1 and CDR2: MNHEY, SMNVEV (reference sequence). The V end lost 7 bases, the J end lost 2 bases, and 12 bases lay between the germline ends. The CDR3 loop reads CASKSQLTGNTIYF. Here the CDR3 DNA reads TGTGCCAGCAAGTCACAGTTGACTGGAAACACCATATATTTT.

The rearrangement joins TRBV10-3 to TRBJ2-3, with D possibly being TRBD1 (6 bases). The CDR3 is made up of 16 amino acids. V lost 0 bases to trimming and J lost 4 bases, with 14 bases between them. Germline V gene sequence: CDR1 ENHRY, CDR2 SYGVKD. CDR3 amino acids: CAISESGAPFADTQYF. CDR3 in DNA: TGTGCCATCAGTGAGTCGGGGGCTCCATTTGCAGATACGCAGTATTTT.

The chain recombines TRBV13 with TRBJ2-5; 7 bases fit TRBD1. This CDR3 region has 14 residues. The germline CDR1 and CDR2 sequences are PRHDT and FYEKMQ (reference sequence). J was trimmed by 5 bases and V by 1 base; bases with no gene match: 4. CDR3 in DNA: TGTGCCAGCAGCTTAGACAGGGGAAGGGAGACCCAGTACTTC. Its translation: CASSLDRGRETQYF. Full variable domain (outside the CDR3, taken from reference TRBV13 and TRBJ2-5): AAGVIQSPRHLIKEKRETATLKCYPIPRHDTVYWYQQGPGQDPQFLISFYEKMQSDKGSIPDRFSAQQFSDYHSELNMSSLELGDSALYFCASSLDRGRETQYFGPGTRLLVL.

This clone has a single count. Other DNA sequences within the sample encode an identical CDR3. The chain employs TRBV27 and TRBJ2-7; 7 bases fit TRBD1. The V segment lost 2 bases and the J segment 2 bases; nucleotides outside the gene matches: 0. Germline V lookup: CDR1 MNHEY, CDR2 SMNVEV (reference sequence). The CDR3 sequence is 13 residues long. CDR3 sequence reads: CASSLGTAYEQYF. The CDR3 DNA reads TGTGCCAGCAGTTTAGGGACAGCCTACGAGCAGTACTTC.

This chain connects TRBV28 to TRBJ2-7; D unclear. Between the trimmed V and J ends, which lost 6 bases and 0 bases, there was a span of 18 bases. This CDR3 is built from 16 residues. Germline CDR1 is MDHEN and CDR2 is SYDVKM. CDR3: CASSITTEYGSYEQYF. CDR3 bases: TGTGCCAGCAGCATAACCACCGAGTATGGCTCCTACGAGCAGTACTTC.

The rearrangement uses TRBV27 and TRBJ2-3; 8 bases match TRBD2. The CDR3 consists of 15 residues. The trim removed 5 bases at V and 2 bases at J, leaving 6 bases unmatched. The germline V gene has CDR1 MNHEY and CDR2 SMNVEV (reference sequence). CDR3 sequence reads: CASSQLAELTDTQYF. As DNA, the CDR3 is TGTGCCAGCAGTCAACTAGCGGAACTCACAGATACGCAGTATTTT.

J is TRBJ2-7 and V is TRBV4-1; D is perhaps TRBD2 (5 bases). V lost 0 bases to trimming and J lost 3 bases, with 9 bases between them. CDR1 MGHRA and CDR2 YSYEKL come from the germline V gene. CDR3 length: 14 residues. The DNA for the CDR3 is TGCGCCAGCAGCCAAGAAGTGGGGAGCTACGAGCAGTACTTC. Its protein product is CASSQEVGSYEQYF.

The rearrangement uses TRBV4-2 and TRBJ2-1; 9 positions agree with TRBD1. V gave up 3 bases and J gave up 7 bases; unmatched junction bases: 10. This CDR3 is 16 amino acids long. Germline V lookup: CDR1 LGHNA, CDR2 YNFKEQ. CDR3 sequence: CASSHITGTGSNEQFF. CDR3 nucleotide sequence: TGTGCCAGCAGCCATATAACCGGGACAGGGAGTAATGAGCAGTTCTTC.

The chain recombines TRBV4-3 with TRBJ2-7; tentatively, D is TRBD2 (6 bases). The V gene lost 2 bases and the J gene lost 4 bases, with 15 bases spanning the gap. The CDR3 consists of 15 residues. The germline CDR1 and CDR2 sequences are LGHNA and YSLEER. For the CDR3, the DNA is TGCGCCAGCAGCCAATCTGACGGGAGCTGGTACGAGCAGTACTTC. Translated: CASSQSDGSWYEQYF.

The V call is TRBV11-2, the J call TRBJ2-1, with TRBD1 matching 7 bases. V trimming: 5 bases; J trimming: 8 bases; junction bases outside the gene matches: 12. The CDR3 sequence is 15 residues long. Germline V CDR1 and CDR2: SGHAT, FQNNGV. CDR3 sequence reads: CASSNRDRGIHEQFF. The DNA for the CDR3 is TGTGCCAGCAGCAACAGGGACAGAGGGATTCATGAGCAGTTCTTC.

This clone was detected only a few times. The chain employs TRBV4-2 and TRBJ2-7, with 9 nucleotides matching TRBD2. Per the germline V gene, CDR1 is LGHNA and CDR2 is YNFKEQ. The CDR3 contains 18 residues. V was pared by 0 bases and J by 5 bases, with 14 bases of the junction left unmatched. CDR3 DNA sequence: TGTGCCAGCAGCCAAGATTGGGGTGGGTTAGCGGGAGCGGACGAGCAGTACTTC. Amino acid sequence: CASSQDWGGLAGADEQYF.

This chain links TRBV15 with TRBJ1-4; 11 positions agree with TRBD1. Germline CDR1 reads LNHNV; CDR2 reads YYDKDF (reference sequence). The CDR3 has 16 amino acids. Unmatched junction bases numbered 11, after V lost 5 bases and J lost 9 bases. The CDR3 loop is CATSVGTGGTGKKLFF. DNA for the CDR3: TGTGCCACCAGCGTCGGGACAGGGGGTACGGGGAAAAAACTGTTTTTT.

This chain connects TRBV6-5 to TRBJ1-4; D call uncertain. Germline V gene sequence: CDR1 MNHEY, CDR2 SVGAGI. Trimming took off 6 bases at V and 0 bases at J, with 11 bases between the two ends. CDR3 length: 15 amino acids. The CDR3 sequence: CASSDRGSTNEKLFF. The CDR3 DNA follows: TGTGCCAGCAGCGATCGGGGTTCAACTAATGAAAAACTGTTTTTT.

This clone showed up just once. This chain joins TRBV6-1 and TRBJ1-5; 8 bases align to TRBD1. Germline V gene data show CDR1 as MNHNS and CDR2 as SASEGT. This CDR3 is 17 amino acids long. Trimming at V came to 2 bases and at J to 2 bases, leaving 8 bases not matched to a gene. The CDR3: CASSERTGWNGNQPQHF. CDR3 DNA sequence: TGTGCCAGCAGTGAAAGGACAGGGTGGAACGGCAATCAGCCCCAGCATTTT.

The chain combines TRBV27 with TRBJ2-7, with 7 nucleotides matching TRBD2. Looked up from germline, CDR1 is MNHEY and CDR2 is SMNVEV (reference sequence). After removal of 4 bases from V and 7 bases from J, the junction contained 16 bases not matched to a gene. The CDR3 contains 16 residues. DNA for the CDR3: TGTGCCAGCAGTTCTCCAGCCTCGAGCGGGGCGGGAGAGCAGTACTTC. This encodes CASSSPASSGAGEQYF.

The CDR3 coding sequence is TGTGCCAGGACTAAAAACGGGGGGGAAAACACCGGGGAGCTGTTTTTT. Amino acid sequence: CARTKNGGENTGELFF. The J gene is TRBJ2-2, the V gene TRBV6-9; 8 positions match TRBD2. V lost 9 bases to trimming and J lost 2 bases; unmatched junction nucleotides: 11. The germline CDR1 and CDR2 sequences are MNHGY and SVAAGI. The CDR3 spans 16 residues.

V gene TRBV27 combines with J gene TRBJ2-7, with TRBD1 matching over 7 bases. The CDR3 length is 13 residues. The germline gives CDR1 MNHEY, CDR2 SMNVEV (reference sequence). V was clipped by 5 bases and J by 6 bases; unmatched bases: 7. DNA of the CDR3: TGTGCCAGCAGTGCACAGGGGAGCATCGAGCAGTACTTC. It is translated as CASSAQGSIEQYF.

DNA of the CDR3: TGTGCCACCAGCAGAGATGCGGCAGGGGGTACTCCACTGTTTTTT. This codes for CATSRDAAGGTPLFF. This rearrangement joins TRBV15 to TRBJ1-4, with 7 nucleotides matching TRBD1. The germline CDR1 and CDR2 sequences are LNHNV and YYDKDF (reference sequence). The CDR3 covers 15 residues. The trim removed 0 bases at V and 13 bases at J, leaving 11 bases unmatched.

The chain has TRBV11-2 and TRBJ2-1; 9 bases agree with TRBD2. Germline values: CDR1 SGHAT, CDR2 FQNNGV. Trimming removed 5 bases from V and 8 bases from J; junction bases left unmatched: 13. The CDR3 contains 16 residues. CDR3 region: CASSPLSGRFIDEQFF. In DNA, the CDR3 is TGTGCCAGCAGCCCTCTGAGCGGGAGGTTTATTGATGAGCAGTTCTTC.

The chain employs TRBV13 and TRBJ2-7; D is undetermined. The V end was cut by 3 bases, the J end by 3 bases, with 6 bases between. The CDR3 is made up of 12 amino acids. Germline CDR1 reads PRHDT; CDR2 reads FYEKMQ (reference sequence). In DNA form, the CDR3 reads TGTGCCAGCAGCTTGGGCAACTACGAGCAGTACTTC. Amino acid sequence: CASSLGNYEQYF.

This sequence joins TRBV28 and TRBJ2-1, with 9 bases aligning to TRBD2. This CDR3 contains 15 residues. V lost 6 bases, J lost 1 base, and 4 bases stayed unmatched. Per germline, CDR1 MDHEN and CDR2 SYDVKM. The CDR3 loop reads CASRVAGASYNEQFF. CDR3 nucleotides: TGTGCCAGCAGGGTAGCGGGAGCTTCCTACAATGAGCAGTTCTTC.

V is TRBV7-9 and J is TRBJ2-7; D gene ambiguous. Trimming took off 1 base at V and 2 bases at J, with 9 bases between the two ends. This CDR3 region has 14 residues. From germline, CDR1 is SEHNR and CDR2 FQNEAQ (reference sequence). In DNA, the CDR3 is TGTGCCAGCAGCTTAGACTCGCTGACCTACGAGCAGTACTTC. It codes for CASSLDSLTYEQYF.

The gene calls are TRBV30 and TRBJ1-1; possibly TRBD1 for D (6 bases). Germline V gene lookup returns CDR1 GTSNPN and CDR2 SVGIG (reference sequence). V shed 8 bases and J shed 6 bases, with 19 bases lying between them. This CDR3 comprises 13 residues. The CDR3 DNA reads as TGTGCCGGTACATACAGGGAGGGGGCTGAAGCTTTCTTT. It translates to CAGTYREGAEAFF.

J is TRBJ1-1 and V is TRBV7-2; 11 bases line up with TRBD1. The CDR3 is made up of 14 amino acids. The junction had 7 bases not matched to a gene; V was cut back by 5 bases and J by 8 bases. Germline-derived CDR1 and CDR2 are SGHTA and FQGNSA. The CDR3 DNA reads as TGTGCCAGCAGCCTCGGACAGGGGGCTGTAGAAGCTTTCTTT. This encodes CASSLGQGAVEAFF.

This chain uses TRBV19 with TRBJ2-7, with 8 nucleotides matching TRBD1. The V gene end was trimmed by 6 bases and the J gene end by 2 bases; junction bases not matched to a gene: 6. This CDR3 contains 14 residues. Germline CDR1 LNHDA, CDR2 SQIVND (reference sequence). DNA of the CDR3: TGTGCCAGTAGCCCCGGACAGGGCCCCTACGAGCAGTACTTC. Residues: CASSPGQGPYEQYF.